A selection of T cell receptor beta chains follows, all from one sample in a study of PD-1 blockade in mismatch repair-deficient tumors. Generated by immunoSEQ multiplex PCR, the TCRdb table keeps only in-frame clones and is missing some. The table lists 77,000 or so clones, roughly 80% of them singletons. Sequenced here: peripheral blood, sampled 44 weeks after starting pembrolizumab. These receptor sequences come from an adult with mismatch repair-deficient cancer. CDR3s include the opening cysteine and the closing phenylalanine or tryptophan. A D gene is named only where the DNA matches it firmly. Only some rows state a clone size, as once, few, many or a class for expanded clones.

>TRBJ2-7|-|TRBV11-3|-
CASSLSSAASYEQYF
TGTGCCAGCAGCTTGTCTAGCGCAGCGTCCTACGAGCAGTACTTC
>TRBJ1-5|TRBD1|TRBV12-5|-
CASGSRGQSANQPQHF
TGTGCTAGTGGTTCGAGGGGACAGTCGGCGAATCAGCCCCAGCATTTT
>TRBJ2-7|TRBD1|TRBV6-1|-
CASSEVDRGMYEQYF
TGTGCCAGCAGTGAAGTTGACAGGGGAATGTACGAGCAGTACTTC
>TRBJ2-5|TRBD1|TRBV7-9|-
CASSYRRDSLNQETQYF
TGTGCCAGCAGCTACCGCCGGGACAGTCTTAACCAAGAGACCCAGTACTTC
>TRBJ1-4|-|TRBV29-1|-
CIEQNEKLFF
TGCATAGAACAAAATGAAAAACTGTTTTTT
>TRBJ1-3|TRBD1|TRBV7-9|-
CASSSLWTGSGNTIYF
TGTGCCAGCAGTTCATTATGGACAGGCTCAGGAAACACCATATATTTT
>TRBJ1-5|-|TRBV5-1|once
CASSPTPRDGNQPQHF
TGCGCCAGCAGCCCCACCCCCAGGGATGGCAATCAGCCCCAGCATTTT
>TRBJ2-1|-|TRBV25-1|-
CASSERVPTYNEQFF
TGTGCCAGCAGTGAACGGGTCCCGACCTACAATGAGCAGTTCTTC
>TRBJ2-7|TRBD2|TRBV2|-
CASSVGLALEQYF
TGTGCCAGCAGTGTAGGACTAGCTCTCGAGCAGTACTTC
>TRBJ2-1|TRBD1|TRBV7-8|-
CASSRTGGRAYNEQFF
TGTGCCAGCAGCAGAACAGGGGGCCGGGCCTACAATGAGCAGTTCTTC
>TRBJ1-1|TRBD1|TRBV7-2|-
CASSVGTGNTEAFF
TGTGCCAGCAGCGTCGGGACAGGGAACACTGAAGCTTTCTTT
>TRBJ2-2|-|TRBV30|few
CAWSVRWAGELFF
TGTGCCTGGAGTGTACGTTGGGCCGGGGAGCTGTTTTTT
>TRBJ2-1|-|TRBV11-2|-
CASSLNTALEQFF
TGTGCCAGCAGCTTAAATACCGCCCTTGAGCAGTTCTTC
>TRBJ2-2|-|TRBV7-7|-
CASSWGSGANTGELFF
TGTGCTAGCAGCTGGGGTAGCGGTGCGAACACCGGGGAGCTGTTTTTT
>TRBJ2-1|TRBD2|TRBV11-2|-
CASSFFWREGHEEQFF
TGTGCCAGCAGCTTTTTTTGGCGGGAGGGCCACGAGGAGCAGTTCTTC
>TRBJ1-1|TRBD1|TRBV30|-
CAWAQPPGTGKNTEAFF
TGTGCCTGGGCCCAACCCCCCGGGACAGGGAAGAACACTGAAGCTTTCTTT
>TRBJ1-4|-|TRBV10-3|-
CAISEYLKVEKLFF
TGTGCCATCAGTGAGTACCTAAAGGTGGAAAAACTGTTTTTT
>TRBJ2-3|-|TRBV5-4|-
CASSLSGVGDTQYF
TGTGCCAGCAGCTTATCAGGGGTGGGAGATACGCAGTATTTT
>TRBJ2-7|TRBD2|TRBV7-3|-
CASSSQAGGGYEQYF
TGTGCCAGCAGCTCGCAAGCGGGAGGGGGGTACGAGCAGTACTTC
>TRBJ2-7|-|TRBV10-2|-
CASSESGGYSYEQYF
TGCGCCAGCAGTGAGTCAGGCGGGTACTCCTACGAGCAGTACTTC
>TRBJ2-7|-|TRBV27|once
CASSRTPTGNEQYF
TGTGCCAGCAGTCGGACTCCCACGGGGAACGAGCAGTACTTC
>TRBJ2-7|-|TRBV9|few
CASSVDVGPYEQYF
TGTGCCAGCAGCGTAGACGTGGGACCCTACGAGCAGTACTTC
>TRBJ2-3|-|TRBV6-1|few
CALWGVTDTQYF
TGTGCCCTGTGGGGGGTAACAGATACGCAGTATTTT
>TRBJ2-4|-|TRBV9|-
CASNRVVKNIQYF
TGTGCCAGCAACCGGGTAGTCAAAAACATTCAGTACTTC
>TRBJ2-2|TRBD2|TRBV10-3|-
CAISVRSGGNTGELFF
TGTGCCATCAGTGTGCGTAGCGGGGGAAACACCGGGGAGCTGTTTTTT
>TRBJ1-2|TRBD1|TRBV2|-
CASTQGPAGGYGYTF
TGTGCCAGCACCCAGGGGCCAGCAGGGGGCTATGGCTACACCTTC
>TRBJ2-3|TRBD2|TRBV11-1|-
CASSSLGGILDTQYF
TGTGCCAGCAGCTCCCTGGGAGGGATTTTGGATACGCAGTATTTT
>TRBJ2-7|TRBD2|TRBV5-1|few
CASSLGTSGYEQYF
TGCGCCAGCAGCTTGGGGACTAGCGGCTACGAGCAGTACTTC
>TRBJ1-1|-|TRBV6-5|-
CASSKLDSVNTEAFF
TGTGCCAGCAGTAAGTTGGACAGTGTGAACACTGAAGCTTTCTTT
>TRBJ1-2|-|TRBV4-3|-
CASSQEGLYYGYTF
TGCGCCAGCAGCCAAGAAGGACTGTACTATGGCTACACCTTC
>TRBJ2-3|-|TRBV6-6|-
CASSYRSPGDTQYF
TGTGCCAGCAGTTACAGATCCCCCGGGGATACGCAGTATTTT
>TRBJ2-3|-|TRBV4-3|-
CASSQDSGSDRDTQYF
TGCGCCAGCAGCCAAGATTCGGGGTCAGACAGGGATACGCAGTATTTT
>TRBJ2-3|TRBD2|TRBV11-2|-
CASSSGTSGRYGPDTQYF
TGTGCCAGCAGCTCGGGGACTAGCGGGAGATATGGCCCAGATACGCAGTATTTT
>TRBJ2-1|-|TRBV11-3|-
CASSSQEGALDNEQFF
TGTGCCAGCAGCTCCCAGGAGGGGGCTCTTGACAATGAGCAGTTCTTC
>TRBJ2-1|-|TRBV27|-
CASTRGVQPNEQFF
TGTGCCAGCACCCGAGGGGTTCAGCCCAATGAGCAGTTCTTC
>TRBJ1-5|-|TRBV2|few
CATKLGGNQPQHF
TGTGCCACTAAACTAGGGGGCAATCAGCCCCAGCATTTT
>TRBJ2-5|-|TRBV7-6|-
CASSQQETQYF
TGTGCCAGCAGCCAACAAGAGACCCAGTACTTC
>TRBJ1-2|TRBD1|TRBV6-5|-
CASRQQGGYGYTF
TGTGCCAGCAGACAACAGGGGGGGTATGGCTACACCTTC
>TRBJ1-1|-|TRBV15|-
CATSRDIGTTEAFF
TGTGCCACCAGCAGAGATATTGGGACCACTGAAGCTTTCTTT
>TRBJ2-7|-|TRBV9|-
CASSVAGGRTHETYEQYF
TGTGCCAGCAGCGTAGCCGGAGGGAGGACCCATGAGACCTACGAGCAGTACTTC
>TRBJ1-2|TRBD1|TRBV6-1|-
CASSEAPNRGNGYTF
TGTGCCAGCAGTGAAGCCCCTAACAGGGGGAACGGCTACACCTTC
>TRBJ2-3|-|TRBV29-1|-
CSGPSEGGGTQYF
TGCAGCGGACCTAGTGAAGGGGGGGGTACGCAGTATTTT
>TRBJ1-2|TRBD1|TRBV2|-
CASSNRGHVDGYTF
TGTGCCAGCAGCAACAGGGGGCACGTGGATGGCTACACCTTC
>TRBJ2-7|-|TRBV9|-
CASSAYLGGYEQYF
TGTGCCAGCAGCGCCTACCTGGGTGGCTACGAGCAGTACTTC
>TRBJ2-3|-|TRBV21-1|-
CASSTKGVLFTDTQYF
TGTGCCAGCAGCACCAAAGGGGTTCTATTCACAGATACGCAGTATTTT
>TRBJ2-1|TRBD2|TRBV7-3|-
CASSLSSGGSYNEQFF
TGTGCCAGCAGCCTTTCTAGCGGGGGCTCCTACAATGAGCAGTTCTTC
>TRBJ1-1|TRBD1|TRBV27|once
CASSLTGGTEAFF
TGTGCCAGCAGTTTAACAGGGGGGACTGAAGCTTTCTTT